Listed below are T cell receptor beta chains from one sample, sequenced in a study of shared clonotypes between healthy human individuals. Produced via immunoSEQ multiplex PCR; TCRdb's table is partial and in-frame only. The data hold around 940,000 clones, with approximately 76% observed a single time. The sample was memory CD4+ T cells sorted from blood. Receptors were obtained from a man between 18 and 29 years old in good health. Both conserved end residues are part of each CDR3. Each record gives: D gene, V gene, clone size, J gene, CDR3 DNA, CDR3 protein. A D gene is named only where the DNA matches it firmly. The size of a clone is reported for some rows only, either as once, few or many, or as a class for expanded clones.

d_call: NA; v_call: TRBV7-2; clone_size: NA; j_call: TRBJ2-5; cdr3_nt: TGTGCCAGCAGCCAACCGCACAAAACGGAGACCCAGTACTTC; cdr3_aa: CASSQPHKTETQYF
d_call: NA; v_call: TRBV30; clone_size: few; j_call: TRBJ1-6; cdr3_nt: TGTGCCTGGAGTGATCGGGGATCACCCCTCCACTTT; cdr3_aa: CAWSDRGSPLHF
d_call: TRBD2; v_call: TRBV5-1; clone_size: NA; j_call: TRBJ2-3; cdr3_nt: TGCGCCAGCAGCGTACTTCTAGCGGGGGGGACTAGCACAGATACGCAGTATTTT; cdr3_aa: CASSVLLAGGTSTDTQYF
d_call: NA; v_call: TRBV4-1; clone_size: NA; j_call: TRBJ1-2; cdr3_nt: TGCGCCAGCAGCCAAGATCCCACAGGGATCTATGGCTACACCTTC; cdr3_aa: CASSQDPTGIYGYTF
d_call: TRBD2; v_call: TRBV19; clone_size: NA; j_call: TRBJ2-7; cdr3_nt: TGTGCCAGTAGGAGGACTAGCGGGAGTGCCTACGAGCAGTACTTC; cdr3_aa: CASRRTSGSAYEQYF
d_call: NA; v_call: TRBV5-1; clone_size: NA; j_call: TRBJ2-7; cdr3_nt: TGCGCCAGCAGCTTGGCCGCGACCGGCCCCACCGAGCAGTACTTC; cdr3_aa: CASSLAATGPTEQYF
d_call: TRBD1; v_call: TRBV19; clone_size: once; j_call: TRBJ1-1; cdr3_nt: TGTGCCAGTAGTGGGCAGGGGGTCAACTGGGCTGAAGCTTTCTTT; cdr3_aa: CASSGQGVNWAEAFF
d_call: NA; v_call: TRBV30; clone_size: few; j_call: TRBJ2-2; cdr3_nt: TGTGCCTGGAATAGGCACTCCCTCACCGGGGAGCTGTTTTTT; cdr3_aa: CAWNRHSLTGELFF
d_call: NA; v_call: TRBV6-5; clone_size: NA; j_call: TRBJ2-7; cdr3_nt: TGTGCCAGCAGTTCCGGGGGGACACTGGCCTACGAGCAGTACTTC; cdr3_aa: CASSSGGTLAYEQYF
d_call: NA; v_call: TRBV27; clone_size: NA; j_call: TRBJ1-6; cdr3_nt: TGTGCCAGCAGTTTATTAGGCAATTCACCCCTCCACTTT; cdr3_aa: CASSLLGNSPLHF
d_call: TRBD1; v_call: TRBV27; clone_size: NA; j_call: TRBJ2-7; cdr3_nt: TGTGCCAGCAGCCGGGGACAGGGGAGTTTGGAGCAGTACTTC; cdr3_aa: CASSRGQGSLEQYF
d_call: NA; v_call: TRBV2; clone_size: NA; j_call: TRBJ1-1; cdr3_nt: TGTGCCAGCAGTGAAGATCCAGGGGTGAACACTGAAGCTTTCTTT; cdr3_aa: CASSEDPGVNTEAFF
d_call: TRBD1; v_call: TRBV19; clone_size: NA; j_call: TRBJ1-5; cdr3_nt: TGTGCCAGTAGTCACCGAACCGGGACAGGGGGGAATAGCAATCAGCCCCAGCATTTT; cdr3_aa: CASSHRTGTGGNSNQPQHF
d_call: NA; v_call: TRBV19; clone_size: NA; j_call: TRBJ1-3; cdr3_nt: TGTGCCAGTAGTCCCCAGACTGGAAACACCATATATTTT; cdr3_aa: CASSPQTGNTIYF
d_call: TRBD2; v_call: TRBV13; clone_size: NA; j_call: TRBJ2-7; cdr3_nt: TGTGCCAGCAGCAAACTAGCGGGGGCGATCTCCTACGAGCAGTACTTC; cdr3_aa: CASSKLAGAISYEQYF
d_call: TRBD1; v_call: TRBV6-5; clone_size: NA; j_call: TRBJ2-7; cdr3_nt: TGTGCCAGCAGTTCCGGACAGGGCTTTATAAACGAGCAGTACTTC; cdr3_aa: CASSSGQGFINEQYF
d_call: NA; v_call: TRBV2; clone_size: NA; j_call: TRBJ1-2; cdr3_nt: TGTGCCAGCAGTGTCCTAGCTAACTATGGCTACACCTTC; cdr3_aa: CASSVLANYGYTF
d_call: NA; v_call: TRBV27; clone_size: NA; j_call: TRBJ2-6; cdr3_nt: TGTGCCAGCAGTTTATCGGGGGGCTCTGGGGCCAACGTCCTGACTTTC; cdr3_aa: CASSLSGGSGANVLTF
d_call: NA; v_call: TRBV2; clone_size: NA; j_call: TRBJ1-2; cdr3_nt: TGTGCCAGCAGTGAAAACGGGTATGGCTACACCTTC; cdr3_aa: CASSENGYGYTF